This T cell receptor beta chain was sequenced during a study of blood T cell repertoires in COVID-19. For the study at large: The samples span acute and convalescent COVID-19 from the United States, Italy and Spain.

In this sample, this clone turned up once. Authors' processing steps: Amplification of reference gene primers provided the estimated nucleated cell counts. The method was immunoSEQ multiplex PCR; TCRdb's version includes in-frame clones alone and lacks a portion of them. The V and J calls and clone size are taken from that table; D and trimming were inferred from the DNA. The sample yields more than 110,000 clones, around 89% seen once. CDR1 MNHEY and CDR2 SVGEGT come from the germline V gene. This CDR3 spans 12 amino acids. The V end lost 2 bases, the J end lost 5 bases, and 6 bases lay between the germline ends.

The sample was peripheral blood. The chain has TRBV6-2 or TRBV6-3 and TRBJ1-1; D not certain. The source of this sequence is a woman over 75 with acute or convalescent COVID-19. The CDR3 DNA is TGTGCCAGCAGTTACGCGATAACTGAAGCTTTCTTT. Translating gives CASSYAITEAFF.